Presented here are 9 T cell receptor beta chains from one specimen sequenced in a study of low-dose radiotherapy and immunotherapy resistance in tumors. With TRAV- and TRBV-specific primers, first-strand cDNA was made, covering the alpha and beta chains. For amplifying TCRs, the PCR ran for about 22 cycles with Phusion, which was used together with a constant-region primer and the adapter on the V primers. One entry per CDR3 protein results from TCRdb running MiXCR on the reads. Of roughly 11,000 distinct CDR3 sequences in the sample, 65% were seen once. Receptor source: a human donor with advanced metastatic prostate, ovarian, gallbladder or colorectal cancer (not recorded which). This table probably holds off-target reads from a library built for another chain.

This clonotype was seen a handful of times. This chain joins TRBV5-5 and TRBJ2-5; 10 nucleotides agree with TRBD2. V was pared by 0 bases and J by 4 bases, with 6 bases of the junction left unmatched. The CDR3 loop spans 16 amino acids. Germline loops: CDR1 SGHKS, CDR2 YYEKEE (reference sequence). The CDR3, as DNA: TGTGCCAGCAGCTTGGAGGCTAGCGGGAGTCGAGAGACCCAGTACTTC. This encodes CASSLEASGSRETQYF.

V is TRBV12-3 or TRBV12-4 and J is TRBJ2-4; D gene unclear. The CDR3 runs 13 residues. The ends were cut back, 1 base at V and 2 bases at J, with 3 bases in the middle. The CDR3 here is CASSLGSKNIQYF. CDR3 bases: TGTGCCAGCAGTTTAGGGTCCAAAAACATTCAGTACTTC.

The table lists this clonotype with a few counts. This rearrangement joins TRBV7-9 to TRBJ1-1, with D unclear. The CDR3 spans 12 residues. The germline CDR1 and CDR2 sequences are SEHNR and FQNEAQ (reference sequence). V shed 5 bases and J shed 6 bases, with 10 bases lying between them. The CDR3 reads CASSPFGPEAFF. The CDR3 DNA is TGTGCCAGCAGCCCGTTCGGGCCTGAAGCTTTCTTT.

This rearrangement joins TRBV5-5 to TRBJ2-1, with TRBD2 matching 7 bases. In germline, CDR1 is SGHKS, CDR2 YYEKEE (reference sequence). V was pared by 4 bases and J by 5 bases, with 9 bases of the junction left unmatched. The CDR3 has 15 residues. CDR3 residues: CASSRGGGTNNEQFF. The CDR3 coding sequence is TGTGCCAGCAGCCGTGGGGGGGGAACTAACAATGAGCAGTTCTTC.

Only a few counts were recorded for this clonotype. This chain uses TRBV6-2 or TRBV6-3 with TRBJ2-1; 10 nucleotides match TRBD2. CDR1 MNHEY and CDR2 SVGEGT come from the germline V gene. The junction had 0 bases not matched to a gene; V was cut back by 6 bases and J by 4 bases. This CDR3 contains 13 residues. The CDR3 here is CASRTSGYNEQFF. CDR3 in DNA: TGTGCCAGCAGGACTAGCGGGTACAATGAGCAGTTCTTC.

The chain is built from TRBV5-5 and TRBJ2-7, with a tentative D call TRBD1 (5 bases). Germline V gene sequence: CDR1 SGHKS, CDR2 YYEKEE (reference sequence). V lost 1 base, J lost 2 bases, and 7 bases lay in between. The CDR3 length is 13 residues. This CDR3 reads CASSLRGPYEQYF. The DNA of the CDR3 is TGTGCCAGCAGCTTGAGGGGCCCCTACGAGCAGTACTTC.

Only a few counts were recorded for this clonotype. This sequence joins TRBV29-1 and TRBJ1-1; 12 bases map to TRBD1. The CDR3 covers 15 residues. Germline lookup yields CDR1 SQVTM and CDR2 ANQGSEA. Unmatched junction bases numbered 9, after V lost 6 bases and J lost 4 bases. The CDR3 sequence is CSVVRDRGLRTEAFF. In DNA form, the CDR3 reads TGCAGCGTGGTCCGGGACAGGGGGCTTCGCACTGAAGCTTTCTTT.

The chain has TRBV6-1 and TRBJ2-3, with no clear D. This CDR3 comprises 15 residues. Germline V CDR1 and CDR2: MNHNS, SASEGT. V was pared by 6 bases and J by 4 bases, with 17 bases between. CDR3 sequence: CASRISFTGADTQYF. The CDR3 bases are TGTGCCAGCAGAATATCCTTCACGGGCGCAGATACGCAGTATTTT.

This clonotype has just a few counts. The V call is TRBV6-1, the J call TRBJ2-6; D is uncertain. Germline V gene sequence: CDR1 MNHNS, CDR2 SASEGT. V was pared by 2 bases and J by 0 bases, with 2 bases between. The CDR3 runs to 14 residues. CDR3 residues: CASSERSGANVLTF. As DNA, the CDR3 is TGTGCCAGCAGTGAACGCTCTGGGGCCAACGTCCTGACTTTC.